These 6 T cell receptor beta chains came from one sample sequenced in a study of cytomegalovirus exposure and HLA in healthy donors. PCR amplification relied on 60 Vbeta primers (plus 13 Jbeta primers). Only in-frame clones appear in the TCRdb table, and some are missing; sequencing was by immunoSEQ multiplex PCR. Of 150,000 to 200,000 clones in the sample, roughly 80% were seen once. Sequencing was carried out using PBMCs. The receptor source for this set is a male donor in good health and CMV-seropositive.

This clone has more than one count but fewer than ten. CDR3 bases: TGTGCCAGCAGTTCTCCCCGTCGCGAGCAGTACTTC. As protein: CASSSPRREQYF. J is TRBJ2-7 and V is TRBV28; D is unclear. The CDR3 is 12 amino acids. Trimming removed 4 bases at V and 6 bases at J, with 10 bases between. The germline V gene has CDR1 MDHEN and CDR2 SYDVKM.

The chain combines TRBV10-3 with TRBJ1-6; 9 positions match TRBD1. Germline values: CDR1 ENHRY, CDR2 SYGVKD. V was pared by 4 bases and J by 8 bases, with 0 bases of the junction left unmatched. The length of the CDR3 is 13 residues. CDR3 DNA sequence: TGTGCCATCAGTGGGACAGGGGATTCACCCCTCCACTTT. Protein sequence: CAISGTGDSPLHF.

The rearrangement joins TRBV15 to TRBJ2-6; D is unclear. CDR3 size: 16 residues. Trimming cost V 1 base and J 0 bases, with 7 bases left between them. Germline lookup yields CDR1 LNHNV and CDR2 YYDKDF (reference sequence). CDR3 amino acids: CATSRGRSSGANVLTF. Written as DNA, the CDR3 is TGTGCCACCAGCAGAGGCCGGAGCTCTGGGGCCAACGTCCTGACTTTC. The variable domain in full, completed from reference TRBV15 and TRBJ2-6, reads DAMVIQNPRYQVTQFGKPVTLSCSQTLNHNVMYWYQQKSSQAPKLLFHYYDKDFNNEADTPDNFQSRRPNTSFCFLDIRSPGLGDTAMYLCATSRGRSSGANVLTFGAGSRLTVL.

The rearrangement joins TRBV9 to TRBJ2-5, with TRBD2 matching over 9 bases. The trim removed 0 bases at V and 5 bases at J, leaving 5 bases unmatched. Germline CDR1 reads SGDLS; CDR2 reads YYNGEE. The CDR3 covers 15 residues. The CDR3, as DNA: TGTGCCAGCAGCGTAGCAGCGGGGGGCCGGGAGACCCAGTACTTC. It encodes CASSVAAGGRETQYF.

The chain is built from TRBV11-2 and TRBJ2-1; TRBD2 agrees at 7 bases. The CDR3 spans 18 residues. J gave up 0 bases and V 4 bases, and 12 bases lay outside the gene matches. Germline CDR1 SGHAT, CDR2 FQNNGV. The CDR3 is CASSSGGGLGNSYNEQFF. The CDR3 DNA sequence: TGTGCCAGCAGCTCGGGGGGAGGACTAGGAAACTCCTACAATGAGCAGTTCTTC. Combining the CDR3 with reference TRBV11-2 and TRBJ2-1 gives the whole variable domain EAGVAQSPRYKIIEKRQSVAFWCNPISGHATLYWYQQILGQGPKLLIQFQNNGVVDDSQLPKDRFSAERLKGVDSTLKIQPAKLEDSAVYLCASSSGGGLGNSYNEQFFGPGTRLTVL.

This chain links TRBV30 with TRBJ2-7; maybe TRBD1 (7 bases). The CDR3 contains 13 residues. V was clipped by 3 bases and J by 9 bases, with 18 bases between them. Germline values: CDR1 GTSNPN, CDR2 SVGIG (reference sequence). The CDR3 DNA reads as TGTGCCTGGAGGGGCCAGGGGGGCCCCAGGCAGTACTTC. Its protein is CAWRGQGGPRQYF.